A single sample is the source of the 23 T cell receptor beta chains below, sequenced in a study of spatial heterogeneity in lung cancer. Time point specified: sample taken at primary tumor resection. These receptors are not linked to any known antigen. TCRdb reprocessed the 5' RACE reads with MiXCR, giving one entry per CDR3 protein. The sample holds 950 to 1,100 distinct CDR3 sequences; 22% are singletons and the top ten take 15%. Study outcomes and limitations: Tumor mutation count correlated with how many alpha and beta TCRs expanded intratumorally.

The sample in question was lung tumor tissue, obtained at surgery. The receptors derive from a male donor with early-stage non-small cell lung cancer.

The V and J genes are TRBV10-3 and TRBJ2-2; D is undetermined. V lost 0 bases to trimming and J lost 4 bases, with 18 bases between them. Germline V gene lookup returns CDR1 ENHRY and CDR2 SYGVKD. This CDR3 has 18 amino acids. CDR3 in amino acids: CAISESRDGSRITGELFF. CDR3 nucleotides: TGTGCCATCAGTGAGTCGCGAGACGGCTCAAGAATCACCGGGGAGCTGTTTTTT.

This clonotype was detected only a few times. The chain uses TRBV7-8 and TRBJ1-4, with 7 bases aligning to TRBD1. Germline CDR1 SGHVS, CDR2 FQNEAQ. The CDR3 contains 15 residues. Germline trimming cut 2 bases from V and 8 bases from J; bases unmatched to any gene: 8. DNA of the CDR3: TGTGCCAGCAGCTTATTCCCACAGGGGAGGGAAAAACTGTTTTTT. It translates to CASSLFPQGREKLFF.

This clonotype rates as large (0.1 to 1%). V gene TRBV28 combines with J gene TRBJ2-7; 7 positions match TRBD2. Looked up from germline, CDR1 is MDHEN and CDR2 is SYDVKM. The CDR3 has 14 residues. V was pared by 3 bases and J by 6 bases, with 8 bases of the junction left unmatched. CDR3 protein: CASSLPREGREQYF. CDR3 DNA: TGTGCCAGCAGTTTGCCCAGGGAGGGTCGCGAGCAGTACTTC.

V and J are TRBV12-3 or TRBV12-4 and TRBJ2-6; D ambiguous. The CDR3 contains 15 residues. V gave up 6 bases and J gave up 4 bases, with 13 bases separating them. The CDR3 DNA reads as TGTGCCAGCAGACGAGGAGATCGAGGGGCCAACGTCCTGACTTTC. As protein: CASRRGDRGANVLTF.

Judged by abundance, this clonotype is medium-sized. The chain carries TRBV5-6 and TRBJ1-4; 7 bases match TRBD1. The CDR3 extends over 13 amino acids. Germline V gives CDR1 SGHDT, CDR2 YYEEEE. V lost 4 bases and J lost 6; bases outside the gene matches: 3. The DNA for the CDR3 is TGTGCCAGCAGCGACAGGGAGTATGAAAAACTGTTTTTT. Its translation is CASSDREYEKLFF.

By share of the sample, this clonotype is large. The chain links TRBV21-1 to TRBJ1-2. TRBV21-1 counts as a pseudogene. CDR3 size: 17 residues. CDR3 nucleotide sequence: TGTGCCAGCAGGGGTATTAGAACGGTTCCCTATAACTATGGCTACACCTTC. This sequence encodes CASRGIRTVPYNYGYTF.

This clonotype is medium-sized (0.01 to 0.1%). The V and J genes are TRBV4-2 and TRBJ2-5; no definite D call. Germline loops: CDR1 LGHNA, CDR2 YNFKEQ. The CDR3 sequence is 17 residues long. Trimming removed 1 base at V and 0 bases at J, with 15 bases between. The CDR3 here is CASSQGGTYVNQETQYF. The CDR3 nucleotides are TGTGCCAGCAGCCAAGGAGGTACTTACGTAAACCAAGAGACCCAGTACTTC.

This clonotype is medium-sized (0.01 to 0.1%) by share. V is TRBV12-3 or TRBV12-4 and J is TRBJ2-7; D remains ambiguous. CDR3 length: 10 amino acids. The V end was cut by 3 bases, the J end by 7 bases, with 4 bases between. CDR3 nucleotide sequence: TGTGCCAGCAGTTTCGGTGAGCAGTACTTC. Protein product: CASSFGEQYF.

This clonotype was detected a few times. This sequence joins TRBV28 and TRBJ2-1; 8 nucleotides match TRBD2. V shed 5 bases, J shed 11 bases, and the junction held 8 bases outside the gene matches. Germline V gene data show CDR1 as MDHEN and CDR2 as SYDVKM. CDR3 length: 13 residues. The CDR3 is CASSRGGTIKQFF. The CDR3 nucleotides are TGTGCCAGCAGTCGGGGGGGCACCATAAAGCAGTTCTTC.

The rearrangement uses TRBV27 and TRBJ1-5, with TRBD1 as a possible D gene (6 bases). This CDR3 has 14 residues. Deletions cut 7 bases from V and 2 bases from J, with 12 bases between. Looked up from germline, CDR1 is MNHEY and CDR2 is SMNVEV (reference sequence). The CDR3 loop is CASNNRAGNQPQHF. Written as DNA, the CDR3 is TGTGCCAGCAACAACAGGGCGGGCAATCAGCCCCAGCATTTT.

By its share, this clonotype is large (0.1 to 1%). V and J are TRBV9 and TRBJ2-1; 11 nucleotides match TRBD2. With V trimmed by 3 bases and J by 4 bases, 3 bases remained unmatched. CDR1 and CDR2 (germline): SGDLS, YYNGEE. The CDR3 sequence is 15 residues long. In DNA form, the CDR3 reads TGTGCCAGCAGCGCTAGCGGGGGGCTTTACAATGAGCAGTTCTTC. Its protein product is CASSASGGLYNEQFF.

The genes are TRBV6-8 and TRBJ2-1, with 9 bases aligning to TRBD2. Germline CDR1 reads MNHGY; CDR2 reads SAAAGT. This CDR3 is built from 17 residues. The J segment lost 1 base and the V segment lost 6 bases, leaving 10 bases of the junction unmatched. This chain's CDR3 is CASRVPLAGVSYNEQFF. Written as DNA, the CDR3 is TGTGCCAGCAGGGTTCCGTTAGCGGGAGTTTCCTACAATGAGCAGTTCTTC.

By proportion, this clonotype is large. The chain links TRBV7-3 to TRBJ1-5; D not certain. The CDR3 has 16 residues. From germline, CDR1 is SGHTA and CDR2 FQGTGA. V lost 5 bases to trimming and J lost 5 bases, with 19 bases between them. The CDR3 region is CASSPRLSGWDQPQHF. CDR3 coding DNA: TGTGCCAGCAGCCCCCGTTTGTCGGGTTGGGATCAGCCCCAGCATTTT.

This clonotype was seen a handful of times. V and J are TRBV29-1 and TRBJ2-5; D gene uncertain. Trimming pared 3 bases from V and 1 base from J, leaving 9 bases between. This CDR3 comprises 13 residues. CDR1 is SQVTM, CDR2 ANQGSEA, per germline. CDR3 amino acids: CSVDAPRQETQYF. The CDR3 DNA reads as TGCAGCGTTGACGCCCCTCGCCAAGAGACCCAGTACTTC.

Within the sample, this clonotype is medium-sized. The chain is built from TRBV11-2 and TRBJ1-1, with TRBD1 as a possible D gene (6 bases). This CDR3 has 16 amino acids. Trimming cost V 4 bases and J 4 bases, with 19 bases left between them. From germline, CDR1 is SGHAT and CDR2 FQNNGV. CDR3 nucleotides: TGTGCCAGCAGCTCCCCCCTTGGGGTAGGGGGCACTGAAGCTTTCTTT. It specifies CASSSPLGVGGTEAFF.

This clonotype ranks as large. The V call is TRBV3-1, the J call TRBJ2-5; no firm D call. The CDR3 extends over 12 amino acids. V was pared by 0 bases and J by 4 bases, with 3 bases between. Germline-derived CDR1 and CDR2 are LGHDT and YNNKEL (reference sequence). The CDR3 DNA reads as TGTGCCAGCAGCCAAGAGATAGAGACCCAGTACTTC. Its protein is CASSQEIETQYF.

In its sample, this clonotype is large (0.1 to 1%). The chain is built from TRBV7-9 and TRBJ2-7; 8 bases line up with TRBD1. The junction had 8 bases not matched to a gene; V was cut back by 4 bases and J by 3 bases. Per the germline V gene, CDR1 is SEHNR and CDR2 is FQNEAQ (reference sequence). The CDR3 totals 15 residues. The CDR3 DNA follows: TGTGCCAGCAGCTCCCTCGACAGGGGAGACTACGAGCAGTACTTC. It specifies CASSSLDRGDYEQYF.

The chain joins TRBV20-1 to TRBJ2-7; 8 bases agree with TRBD1. The trim removed 0 bases at V and 0 bases at J, leaving 10 bases unmatched. In germline, CDR1 is DFQATT, CDR2 SNEGSKA (reference sequence). This CDR3 is 17 amino acids long. CDR3 loop: CSARDYSRQGSSYEQYF. CDR3 nucleotides: TGCAGTGCTAGAGATTACTCCAGACAGGGGAGCTCCTACGAGCAGTACTTC.

This clonotype is large by share. The V and J genes are TRBV14 and TRBJ1-1; tentatively, D is TRBD1 (6 bases). V lost 1 base and J lost 5, with 17 bases in between. The germline V gene encodes CDR1 SGHDN and CDR2 FVKESK. CDR3 length: 16 amino acids. For the CDR3, the DNA is TGTGCCAGCAGCCAAGTACCGGGAGCTAGGGGGACTGAAGCTTTCTTT. Translating it yields CASSQVPGARGTEAFF.

In its sample, this clonotype is medium-sized. This chain joins TRBV19 and TRBJ2-7, with TRBD1 matching over 7 bases. This CDR3 comprises 14 residues. CDR1 LNHDA and CDR2 SQIVND come from the germline V gene (reference sequence). The ends lost 4 bases at V and 5 bases at J; junction bases unmatched: 8. DNA of the CDR3: TGTGCCAGTAGTAAGGGGGCCGGCTTTGACGAGCAGTACTTC. Amino acids: CASSKGAGFDEQYF. The complete variable domain, with remaining parts taken from reference TRBV19 and TRBJ2-7, reads DGGITQSPKYLFRKEGQNVTLSCEQNLNHDAMYWYRQDPGQGLRLIYYSQIVNDFQKGDIAEGYSVSREKKESFPLTVTSAQKNPTAFYLCASSKGAGFDEQYFGPGTRLTVT.

This clonotype is termed large. The chain joins TRBV9 to TRBJ2-3; TRBD2 agrees at 9 bases. Germline V lookup: CDR1 SGDLS, CDR2 YYNGEE. There are 18 residues in the CDR3. Germline trimming cut 0 bases from V and 5 bases from J; bases unmatched to any gene: 13. DNA for the CDR3: TGTGCCAGCAGCGTAGCTGACCCTGGCGGGGGGGCCCTAGATACGCAGTATTTT. Translated: CASSVADPGGGALDTQYF. The full variable domain, its missing parts supplied by reference TRBV9 and TRBJ2-3, is DSGVTQTPKHLITATGQRVTLRCSPRSGDLSVYWYQQSLDQGLQFLIQYYNGEERAKGNILERFSAQQFPDLHSELNLSSLELGDSALYFCASSVADPGGGALDTQYFGPGTRLTVL.

This clonotype is large (0.1 to 1%). The chain has TRBV29-1 and TRBJ2-7; a possible D gene is TRBD2 (6 bases). Germline V gene lookup returns CDR1 SQVTM and CDR2 ANQGSEA. This CDR3 comprises 14 residues. Trimming shortened V by 2 bases and J by 3 bases, and 14 bases separated the two germline ends. CDR3 bases: TGCAGCGTTGAAACGGGTCAGGAGGGCTACGAGCAGTACTTC. It specifies CSVETGQEGYEQYF.

Relative to its sample, this clonotype is large. DNA for the CDR3: TGCAGCGCCAATACCGGGACAGGGATCTATGGCTACACCTTC. Protein: CSANTGTGIYGYTF. The rearrangement uses TRBV29-1 and TRBJ1-2; 9 nucleotides match TRBD1. CDR3 length: 14 residues. J was trimmed by 4 bases and V by 7 bases; bases with no gene match: 10. Per germline, CDR1 SQVTM and CDR2 ANQGSEA.